This T cell receptor (beta chain) stems from a study of early T cells in non-severe SARS-CoV-2 infection. At the level of the study: Sequencing of unsorted whole blood was done on bulk RNA, leaving chains unpaired.

The V end lost 3 bases, the J end lost 4 bases, and 12 bases lay between the germline ends. CDR1 and CDR2 from the germline V gene are DFQATT and SNEGSKA (reference sequence). The CDR3 sequence is 13 residues long. This clonotype was seen at least ten times. TCRdb itself ran the 5' RACE reads through MiXCR, one entry per CDR3 protein. The sample has 35,000 to 45,000 distinct CDR3 sequences; approximately 12% are singletons. The rearrangement uses TRBV20-1 and TRBJ1-2, with TRBD1 as a possible D gene (5 bases). This sequence originates from an adult who was a healthcare worker with PCR-confirmed SARS-CoV-2 infection or an uninfected control (not recorded which). What was sequenced was whole blood. CDR3: CSASPGPGYGYTF. The CDR3 nucleotides are TGCAGTGCTAGTCCGGGACCCGGCTATGGCTACACCTTC.